The rows below give T cell receptor beta chains drawn from one sample of a study of OX40 agonist ivuxolimab in advanced cancers. TCRdb keeps only in-frame clones here, not all; method: immunoSEQ multiplex PCR. This repertoire shows 15,000 to 20,000 clones, 80% to 90% found once; its top ten account for approximately 24%. Source: CD4+ or CD8+ T cells sorted from blood, taken in a trial of the OX40 agonist ivuxolimab. The receptor source for this set is an adult with an advanced solid tumor such as melanoma, head and neck, liver or kidney cancer. The CDR3 runs from the conserved cysteine through the conserved F or W. A D gene is named only where the DNA matches it firmly. Clone size, where shown, is once, few, many, or a class for clones that have expanded.

D: TRBD2
J: TRBJ2-1
V: TRBV5-1
size: .
DNA: TGCGCCAGCAGCCCCCTACTAGCGGGAGTTCCGGATGAGCAGTTCTTC
CDR3: CASSPLLAGVPDEQFF

D: TRBD1
J: TRBJ2-2
V: TRBV19
size: .
DNA: TGTGCCAGTAGTCCGTCGGACAGGGGGCTCGACTTTCATGGCACCGGGGAGCTGTTTTTT
CDR3: CASSPSDRGLDFHGTGELFF

D: .
J: TRBJ2-7
V: TRBV27
size: few
DNA: TGTGCCAGCAGTCTGGCCGGCTACGAGCAGTACTTC
CDR3: CASSLAGYEQYF

D: TRBD1
J: TRBJ1-2
V: TRBV29-1
size: .
DNA: TGCAGCGTTCCGACACAGGGGGAAACTCGGGGCTACACCTTC
CDR3: CSVPTQGETRGYTF

D: .
J: TRBJ2-1
V: TRBV6-1
size: .
DNA: TGTGCCAGCAGTCACCTAGAGAGCTCCTACAATGAGCAGTTCTTC
CDR3: CASSHLESSYNEQFF

D: .
J: TRBJ2-7
V: TRBV28
size: .
DNA: TGTGCCAGCAGTCCCGGCAGGGCAACCATATACGAGCAGTACTTC
CDR3: CASSPGRATIYEQYF

D: .
J: TRBJ2-7
V: TRBV2
size: .
DNA: TGTGCCAGCACTGGAGTGGCGGGACCCTACGAGCAGTACTTC
CDR3: CASTGVAGPYEQYF

D: .
J: TRBJ2-3
V: TRBV9
size: .
DNA: TGTGCCAGCAGCGTATCTGGTCTAGCTACAGATACGCAGTATTTT
CDR3: CASSVSGLATDTQYF

D: TRBD1
J: TRBJ1-2
V: TRBV7-6
size: .
DNA: TGTGCCAGCAGCTTAGCCGTGACAGGGATGGGCTACACCTTC
CDR3: CASSLAVTGMGYTF

D: .
J: TRBJ1-5
V: TRBV11-2
size: .
DNA: TGTGCCAGCAGCCTAGGTCAGGGTATAGGTCAGCCCCAGCATTTT
CDR3: CASSLGQGIGQPQHF

D: .
J: TRBJ2-5
V: TRBV7-9
size: few
DNA: TGTGCCAGCAGCATCCCTCGGGGGCCGGGGGAGACCCAGTACTTC
CDR3: CASSIPRGPGETQYF

D: TRBD2
J: TRBJ2-1
V: TRBV19
size: .
DNA: TGTGCCAGTAGTATAGATCAATTTAGCGGGAGTTACAATGAGCAGTTCTTC
CDR3: CASSIDQFSGSYNEQFF

D: TRBD2
J: TRBJ2-2
V: TRBV28
size: .
DNA: TGTGCCAGCAAGCTAGCGGGAGTTAGTAGGAACACCGGGGAGCTGTTTTTT
CDR3: CASKLAGVSRNTGELFF

D: .
J: TRBJ1-1
V: TRBV4-1
size: .
DNA: TGCGCCAGCAGCCAAGATGCGGGGAACACTGAAGCTTTCTTT
CDR3: CASSQDAGNTEAFF

D: .
J: TRBJ2-7
V: TRBV28
size: .
DNA: TGTGCCAGCAGTTTTCTTCAGGAACGATCCTACGAGCAGTACTTC
CDR3: CASSFLQERSYEQYF

D: .
J: TRBJ1-1
V: TRBV5-8
size: .
DNA: TGTGCCAGCAGTTCTAAGAGGCCTGAAGCTTTCTTT
CDR3: CASSSKRPEAFF

D: .
J: TRBJ2-7
V: TRBV11-2
size: .
DNA: TGTGCCAGCAGCTTAGGCATCGGGTCCTACGAGCAGTACTTC
CDR3: CASSLGIGSYEQYF

D: .
J: TRBJ1-5
V: TRBV19
size: .
DNA: TGTGCCAGTAGTGAGAGGACAGCAGGGTATAGCAATCAGCCCCAGCATTTT
CDR3: CASSERTAGYSNQPQHF

D: .
J: TRBJ2-7
V: TRBV7-9
size: few
DNA: TGTGCCAGCAGCCTTACCTACGAGCAGTACTTC
CDR3: CASSLTYEQYF

D: TRBD1
J: TRBJ2-7
V: TRBV4-2
size: .
DNA: TGTGCCAGCAGCCGAGGCACAGGGGACGAGCAGTACTTC
CDR3: CASSRGTGDEQYF

D: .
J: TRBJ1-1
V: TRBV6-5
size: .
DNA: TGTGCCAGCAGTCCCCTTTGGGGGGACACTGAAGCTTTCTTT
CDR3: CASSPLWGDTEAFF

D: .
J: TRBJ2-7
V: TRBV11-2
size: .
DNA: TGTGCCAGCAGCTTAGCTTCGGGGTACGAGCAGTACTTC
CDR3: CASSLASGYEQYF

D: .
J: TRBJ1-4
V: TRBV6-1
size: once
DNA: TGTGCCAGCAGTGGGACACTTGCAACTAATGAAAAACTGTTTTTT
CDR3: CASSGTLATNEKLFF